This T cell receptor beta chain was found in a study of blood T cell repertoires in COVID-19. Generated by immunoSEQ multiplex PCR, the TCRdb table keeps only in-frame clones and is missing some. The data hold more than 200,000 clones, with roughly nine tenths observed a single time. V shed 2 bases and J shed 0 bases, with 9 bases lying between them. The CDR3 loop spans 15 amino acids. The germline CDR1 and CDR2 sequences are SGHKS and YYEKEE (reference sequence). The receptor was derived from a man in his 70s with acute or convalescent COVID-19. The sequenced sample was peripheral blood. The chain couples TRBV5-5 to TRBJ1-3, with D unclear. DNA for the CDR3: TGTGCCAGCAGCTTTTGGGCGACCTCTGGAAACACCATATATTTT. This gives the protein CASSFWATSGNTIYF.